Given below is one TCR beta chain in context. These data are taken from a study of blood T cell repertoires in COVID-19. Study summary: Acute and convalescent COVID-19 specimens originated in the United States, Italy and Spain. PBMCs, B-cell-depleted T cells, or T cells provided the cDNA or gDNA that made up the material.

Followed longitudinally, the Seattle patients had been enrolled during active infection. V gave up 0 bases and J gave up 6 bases, with 8 bases separating them. CDR1 is LGHDT and CDR2 is YNNKEL in the germline V gene (reference sequence). The length of the CDR3 is 13 residues. Only in-frame clones appear in the TCRdb table, and some are missing; sequencing was by immunoSEQ multiplex PCR. This sample carries 350,000 or so clones, approximately 89% of them seen once, and the ten largest clones take 3% to 4.5%. The source material was peripheral blood. The chain combines TRBV3-1 (or the pseudogene TRBV3-2) with TRBJ1-1, with TRBD1 as a possible D gene (5 bases). The source of this sequence is a woman aged 55-69 years with COVID-19, enrolled during active disease. The CDR3 is CASSQDSGAEAFF. CDR3 nucleotide sequence: TGTGCCAGCAGCCAAGATTCGGGGGCTGAAGCTTTCTTT.